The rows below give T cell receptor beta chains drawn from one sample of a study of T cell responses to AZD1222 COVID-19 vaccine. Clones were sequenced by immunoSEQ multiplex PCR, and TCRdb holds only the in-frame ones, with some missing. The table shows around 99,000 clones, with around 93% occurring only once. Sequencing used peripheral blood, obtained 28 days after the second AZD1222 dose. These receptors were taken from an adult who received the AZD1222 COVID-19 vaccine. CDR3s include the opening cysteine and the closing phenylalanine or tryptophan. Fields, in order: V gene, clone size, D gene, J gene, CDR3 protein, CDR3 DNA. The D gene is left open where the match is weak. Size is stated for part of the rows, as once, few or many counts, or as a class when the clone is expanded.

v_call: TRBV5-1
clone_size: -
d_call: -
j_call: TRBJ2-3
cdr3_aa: CASSPRRGDTQYF
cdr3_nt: TGCGCCAGCAGCCCACGGAGAGGAGATACGCAGTATTTT

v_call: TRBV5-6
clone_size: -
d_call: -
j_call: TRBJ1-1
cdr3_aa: CASSLGHGNTEAFF
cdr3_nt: TGTGCCAGCAGCTTAGGACACGGGAACACTGAAGCTTTCTTT

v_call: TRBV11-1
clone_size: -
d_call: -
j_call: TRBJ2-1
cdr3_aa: CASSFNNEQFF
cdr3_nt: TGTGCCAGCAGCTTTAACAATGAGCAGTTCTTC

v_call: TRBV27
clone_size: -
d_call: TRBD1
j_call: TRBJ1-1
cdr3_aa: CASSHSRDRGNTEAFF
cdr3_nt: TGTGCCAGCAGTCACTCCCGGGACAGGGGGAACACTGAAGCTTTCTTT

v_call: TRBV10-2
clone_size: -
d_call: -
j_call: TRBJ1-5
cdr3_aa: CASSHRVGNQPQHF
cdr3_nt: TGCGCCAGCAGTCACAGGGTTGGCAATCAGCCCCAGCATTTT

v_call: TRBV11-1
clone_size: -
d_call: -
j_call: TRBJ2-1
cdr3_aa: CASTSMVTSSYNEQFF
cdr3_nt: TGTGCCAGCACTTCTATGGTGACGAGCTCCTACAATGAGCAGTTCTTC

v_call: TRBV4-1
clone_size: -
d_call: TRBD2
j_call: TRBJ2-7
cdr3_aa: CASSQASGSGRGYEQYF
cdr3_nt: TGCGCCAGCAGCCAAGCTTCTGGGAGCGGGAGAGGGTACGAGCAGTACTTC

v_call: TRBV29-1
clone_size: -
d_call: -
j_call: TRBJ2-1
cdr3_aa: CSVEVISDEQFF
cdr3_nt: TGCAGCGTTGAAGTTATTAGTGATGAGCAGTTCTTC

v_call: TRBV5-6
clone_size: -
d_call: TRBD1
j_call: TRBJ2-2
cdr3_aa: CASRHVTGGNTGELFF
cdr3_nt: TGTGCCAGCAGACACGTGACAGGGGGAAACACCGGGGAGCTGTTTTTT

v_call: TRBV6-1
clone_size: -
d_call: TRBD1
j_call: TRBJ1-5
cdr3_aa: CASSEGRTGRGNQPQHF
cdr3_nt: TGTGCCAGCAGTGAAGGAAGGACAGGTCGGGGCAATCAGCCCCAGCATTTT

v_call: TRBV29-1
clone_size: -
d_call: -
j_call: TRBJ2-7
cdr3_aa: CSVEDGPYEQYF
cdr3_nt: TGCAGCGTTGAGGACGGCCCGTACGAGCAGTACTTC

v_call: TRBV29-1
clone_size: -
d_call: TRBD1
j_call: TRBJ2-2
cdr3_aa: CSVGGAGGNTGELFF
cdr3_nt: TGCAGCGTTGGAGGGGCAGGGGGTAACACCGGGGAGCTGTTTTTT

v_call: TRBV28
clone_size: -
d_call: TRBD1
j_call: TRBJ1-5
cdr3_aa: CASSPAGTGSHQPQHF
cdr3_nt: TGTGCCAGCAGTCCCGCCGGGACAGGGTCGCATCAGCCCCAGCATTTT

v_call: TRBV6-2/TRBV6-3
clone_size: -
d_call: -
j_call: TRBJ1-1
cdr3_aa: CASSYPRNTEAFF
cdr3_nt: TGTGCCAGCAGTTACCCTAGGAACACTGAAGCTTTCTTT

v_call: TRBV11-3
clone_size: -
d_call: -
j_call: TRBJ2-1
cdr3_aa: CASSRTGAGGNEQFF
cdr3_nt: TGTGCCAGCAGCCGAACAGGGGCGGGAGGCAATGAGCAGTTCTTC

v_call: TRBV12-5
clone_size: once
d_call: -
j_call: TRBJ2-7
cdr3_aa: CASGLVPGRAHEQYF
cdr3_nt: TGTGCTAGTGGTTTGGTACCCGGCAGGGCCCACGAGCAGTACTTC

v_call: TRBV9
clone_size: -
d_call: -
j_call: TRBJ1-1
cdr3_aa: CASSVGQGMGTEAFF
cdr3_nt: TGTGCCAGCAGCGTAGGTCAGGGAATGGGCACTGAAGCTTTCTTT

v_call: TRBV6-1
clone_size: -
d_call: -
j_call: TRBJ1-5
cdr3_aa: CASSEARGRVQPQHF
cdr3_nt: TGTGCCAGCAGTGAAGCACGGGGCAGGGTTCAGCCCCAGCATTTT

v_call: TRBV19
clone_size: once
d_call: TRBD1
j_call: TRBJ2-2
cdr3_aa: CASGLLPGQGRAGELFF
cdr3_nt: TGTGCCAGTGGGCTCTTACCGGGACAGGGTCGGGCCGGGGAGCTGTTTTTT

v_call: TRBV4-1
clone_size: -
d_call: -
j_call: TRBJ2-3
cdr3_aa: CASSQLGYSTDTQYF
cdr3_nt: TGCGCCAGCAGCCAGTTAGGGTATAGCACAGATACGCAGTATTTT

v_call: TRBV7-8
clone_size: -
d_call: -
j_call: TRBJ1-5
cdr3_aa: CASSLGTKRPQHF
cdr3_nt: TGTGCCAGCAGCCTCGGGACGAAGAGGCCCCAGCATTTT

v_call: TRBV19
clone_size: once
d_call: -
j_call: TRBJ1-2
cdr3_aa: CASIGVDNYGYTF
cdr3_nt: TGTGCCAGCATCGGGGTAGATAACTATGGCTACACCTTC

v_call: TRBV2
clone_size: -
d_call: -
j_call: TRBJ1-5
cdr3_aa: CASSSQGGGNQPQHF
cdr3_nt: TGTGCCAGCAGTTCACAGGGAGGTGGCAATCAGCCCCAGCATTTT

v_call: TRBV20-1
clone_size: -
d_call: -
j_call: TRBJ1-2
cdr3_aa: CSASPGWDGYTF
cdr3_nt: TGCAGTGCTAGTCCGGGATGGGATGGCTACACCTTC

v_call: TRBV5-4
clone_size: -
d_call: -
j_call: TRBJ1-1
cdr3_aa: CASSSPGVNTEAFF
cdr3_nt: TGTGCCAGCAGCTCCCCGGGAGTGAACACTGAAGCTTTCTTT

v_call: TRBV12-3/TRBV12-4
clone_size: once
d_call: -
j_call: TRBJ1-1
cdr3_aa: CASSQKRNTEAFF
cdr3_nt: TGTGCCAGCAGCCAAAAGCGGAACACTGAAGCTTTCTTT